This TCR beta chain was captured in a study of T cell repertoires in cytomegalovirus infection. General study findings and limits: The study found HLA-C-restricted CMV-specific TCR beta clonotypes dominating the ex vivo response. Summed frequency of shared TCR beta families picked out CMV carriers who also had the relevant HLA.

MiXCR, applied by TCRdb to the reads, yields one record per CDR3 protein. The repertoire holds roughly 800,000 distinct CDR3 sequences, with just under 30% as singletons. V was cut by 5 bases and J by 6 bases, with 19 bases left in between. This CDR3 contains 15 residues. Germline values: CDR1 SGHTA, CDR2 FQGTGA. This clonotype was found a few times. What it recognizes is unknown. The sequence was obtained from a human donor in good health (CMV status not recorded). Some clones in this sample may be carry-over from other donors' samples. The sequencing used cultured CD8+ T cells from PBMCs, collected from culture after CMV antigen stimulation. The chain carries TRBV7-3 and TRBJ1-1, with D perhaps matching TRBD1 (5 bases). The CDR3 DNA sequence: TGTGCCAGCAGCCTAGATTCGATACGGGGCGCTGAAGCTTTCTTT. Translation gives CASSLDSIRGAEAFF.